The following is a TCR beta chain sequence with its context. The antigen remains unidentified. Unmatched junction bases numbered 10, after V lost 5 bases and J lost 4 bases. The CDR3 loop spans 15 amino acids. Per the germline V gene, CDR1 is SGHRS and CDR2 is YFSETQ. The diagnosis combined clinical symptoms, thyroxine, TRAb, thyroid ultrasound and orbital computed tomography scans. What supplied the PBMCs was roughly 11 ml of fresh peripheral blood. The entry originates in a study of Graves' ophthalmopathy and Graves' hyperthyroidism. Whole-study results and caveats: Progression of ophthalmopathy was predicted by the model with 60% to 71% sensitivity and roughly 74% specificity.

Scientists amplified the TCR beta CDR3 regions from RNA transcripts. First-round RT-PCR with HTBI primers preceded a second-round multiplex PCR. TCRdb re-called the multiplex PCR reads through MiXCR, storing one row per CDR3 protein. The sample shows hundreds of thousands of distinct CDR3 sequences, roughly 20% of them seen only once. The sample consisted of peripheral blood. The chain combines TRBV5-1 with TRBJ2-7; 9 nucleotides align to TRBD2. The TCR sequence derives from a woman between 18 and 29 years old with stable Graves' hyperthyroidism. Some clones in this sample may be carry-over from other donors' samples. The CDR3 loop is CASSRAASGKYEQYF. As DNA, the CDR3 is TGCGCCAGCAGTCGAGCGGCTAGCGGGAAATACGAGCAGTACTTC.